This T cell receptor beta chain originates from a study of CD8+CD57+ T cells in acquired aplastic anemia. Study summary: CD4+ and CD8+ cells, once sorted, gave DNA averaging about 3 ug.

The germline gives CDR1 SGHRS, CDR2 YFSETQ. This CDR3 has 13 amino acids. V was pared by 3 bases and J by 3 bases, with 1 base of the junction left unmatched. The template used for profiling TCR beta VDJ and CDR3 was genomic DNA. TCRdb ran MiXCR on the reads and lists one entry per CDR3 protein. The sample contains over 150,000 distinct CDR3 sequences, 70% to 75% of which appear only once. Study findings and constraints: A set of twenty-nine CD8+ CDR3 sequences was shared between patients and controls, and these sequences appeared highly expressed in patients.

All sequencing subjects had displayed CD8+CD57+ cell expansion on flow cytometry. Diagnosis of severe acquired aplastic anemia applied to all patients. As regards this clonotype: Its antigen is undetermined.

Sequences were obtained from sorted CD4+, CD8+, or CD8+CD57+ T cells (not recorded which) from PBMCs. The rearrangement links TRBV5-1 to TRBJ2-7, with 9 bases that match TRBD1. The sequence derives from a human donor with aplastic anemia. CDR3 bases: TGCGCCAGCAGCTGGGACAGGGACTACGAGCAGTACTTC. Translation gives CASSWDRDYEQYF.